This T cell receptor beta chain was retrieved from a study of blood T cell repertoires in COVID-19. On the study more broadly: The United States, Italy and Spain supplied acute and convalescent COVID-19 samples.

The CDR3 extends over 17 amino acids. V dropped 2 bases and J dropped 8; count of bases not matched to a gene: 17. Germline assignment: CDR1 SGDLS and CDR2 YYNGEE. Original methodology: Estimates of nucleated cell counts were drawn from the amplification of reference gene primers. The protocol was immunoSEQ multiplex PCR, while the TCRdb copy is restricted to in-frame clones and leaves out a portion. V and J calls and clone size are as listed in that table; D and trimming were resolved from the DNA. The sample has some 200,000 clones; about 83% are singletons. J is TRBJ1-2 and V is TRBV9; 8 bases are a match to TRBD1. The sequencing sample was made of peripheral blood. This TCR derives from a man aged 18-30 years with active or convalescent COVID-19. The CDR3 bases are TGTGCCAGCAGCGTCGCCCCGGGGGGCAGGGGGCAAAGGGGCTACACCTTC. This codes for CASSVAPGGRGQRGYTF.